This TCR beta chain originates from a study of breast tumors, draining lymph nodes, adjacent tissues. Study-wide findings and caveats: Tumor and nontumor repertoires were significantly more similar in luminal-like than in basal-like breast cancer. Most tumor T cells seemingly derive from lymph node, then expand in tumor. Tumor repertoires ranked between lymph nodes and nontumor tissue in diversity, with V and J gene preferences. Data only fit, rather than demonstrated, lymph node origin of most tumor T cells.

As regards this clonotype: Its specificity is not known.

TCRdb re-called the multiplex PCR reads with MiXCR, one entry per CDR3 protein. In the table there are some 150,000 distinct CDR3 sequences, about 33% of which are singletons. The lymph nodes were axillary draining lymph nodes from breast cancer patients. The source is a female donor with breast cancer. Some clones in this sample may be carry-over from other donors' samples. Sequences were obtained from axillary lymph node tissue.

The CDR3 loop is CASWPDGDPLEAFF. CDR3 DNA: TGTGCCAGCTGGCCGGACGGAGACCCACTTGAAGCTTTCTTT. The chain joins TRBV10-3 to TRBJ1-1, with no clear D. The V gene lost 10 bases and the J gene lost 7 bases, with 22 bases spanning the gap. The CDR3 consists of 14 residues. CDR1 and CDR2 (germline): ENHRY, SYGVKD.